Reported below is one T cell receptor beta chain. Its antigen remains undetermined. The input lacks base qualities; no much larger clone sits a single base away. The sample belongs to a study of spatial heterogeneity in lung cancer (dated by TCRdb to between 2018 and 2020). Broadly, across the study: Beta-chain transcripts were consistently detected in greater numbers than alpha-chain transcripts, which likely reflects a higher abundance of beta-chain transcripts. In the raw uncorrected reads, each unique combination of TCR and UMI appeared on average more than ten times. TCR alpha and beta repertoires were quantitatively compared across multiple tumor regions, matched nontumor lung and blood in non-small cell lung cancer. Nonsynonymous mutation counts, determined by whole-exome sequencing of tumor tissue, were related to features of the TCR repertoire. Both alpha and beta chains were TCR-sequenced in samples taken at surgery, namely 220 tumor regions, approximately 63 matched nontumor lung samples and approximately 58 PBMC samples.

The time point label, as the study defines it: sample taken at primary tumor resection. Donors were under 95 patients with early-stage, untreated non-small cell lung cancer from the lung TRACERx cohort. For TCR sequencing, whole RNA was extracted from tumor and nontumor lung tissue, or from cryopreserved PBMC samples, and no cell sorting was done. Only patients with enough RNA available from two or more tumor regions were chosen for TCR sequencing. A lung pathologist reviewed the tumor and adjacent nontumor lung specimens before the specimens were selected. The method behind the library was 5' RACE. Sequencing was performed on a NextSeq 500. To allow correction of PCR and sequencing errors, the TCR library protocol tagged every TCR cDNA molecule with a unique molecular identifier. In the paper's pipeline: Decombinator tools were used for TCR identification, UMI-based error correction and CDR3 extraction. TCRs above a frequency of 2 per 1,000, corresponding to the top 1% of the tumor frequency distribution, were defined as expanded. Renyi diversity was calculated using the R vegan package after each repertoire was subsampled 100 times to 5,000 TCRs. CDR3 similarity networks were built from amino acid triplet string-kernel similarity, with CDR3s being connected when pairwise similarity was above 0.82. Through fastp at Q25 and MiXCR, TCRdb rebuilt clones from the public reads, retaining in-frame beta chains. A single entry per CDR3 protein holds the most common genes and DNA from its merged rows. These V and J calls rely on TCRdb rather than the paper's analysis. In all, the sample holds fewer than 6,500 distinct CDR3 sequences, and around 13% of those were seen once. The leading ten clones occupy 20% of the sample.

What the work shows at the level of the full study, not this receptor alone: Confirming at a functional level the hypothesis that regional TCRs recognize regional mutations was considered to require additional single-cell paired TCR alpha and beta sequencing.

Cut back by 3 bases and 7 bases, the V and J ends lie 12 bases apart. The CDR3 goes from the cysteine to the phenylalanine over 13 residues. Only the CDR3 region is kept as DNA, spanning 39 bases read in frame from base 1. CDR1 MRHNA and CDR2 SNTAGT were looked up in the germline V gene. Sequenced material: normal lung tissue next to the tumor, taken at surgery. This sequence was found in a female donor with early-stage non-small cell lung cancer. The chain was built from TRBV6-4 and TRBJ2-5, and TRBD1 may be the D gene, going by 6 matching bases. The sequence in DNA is TGTGCCAGCAGTGAAGACGTCAGGGGGACCCAGTACTTC. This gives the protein CASSEDVRGTQYF.